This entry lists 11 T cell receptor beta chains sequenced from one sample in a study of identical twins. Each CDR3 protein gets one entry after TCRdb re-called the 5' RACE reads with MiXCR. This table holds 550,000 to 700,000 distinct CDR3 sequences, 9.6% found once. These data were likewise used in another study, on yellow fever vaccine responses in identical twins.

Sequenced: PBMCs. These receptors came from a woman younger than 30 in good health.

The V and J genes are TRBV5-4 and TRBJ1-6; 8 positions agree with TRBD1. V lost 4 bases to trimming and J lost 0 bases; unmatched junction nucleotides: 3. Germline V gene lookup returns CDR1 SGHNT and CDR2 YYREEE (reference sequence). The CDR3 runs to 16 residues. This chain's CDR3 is CASSAGQGSYNSPLHF. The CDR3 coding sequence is TGTGCCAGCAGCGCCGGACAGGGCTCCTATAATTCACCCCTCCACTTT.

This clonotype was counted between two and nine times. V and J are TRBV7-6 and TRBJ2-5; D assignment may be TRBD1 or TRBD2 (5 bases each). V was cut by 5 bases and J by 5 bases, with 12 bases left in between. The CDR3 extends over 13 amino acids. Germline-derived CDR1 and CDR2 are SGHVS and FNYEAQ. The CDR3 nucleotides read TGTGCCAGCAGCGGACACTCGGGGGAGACCCAGTACTTC. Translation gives CASSGHSGETQYF.

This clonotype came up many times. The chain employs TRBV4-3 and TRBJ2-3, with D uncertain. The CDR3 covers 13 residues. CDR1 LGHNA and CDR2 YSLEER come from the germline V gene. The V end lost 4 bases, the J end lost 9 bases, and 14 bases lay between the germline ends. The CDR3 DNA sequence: TGCGCCAGCAGCCCGCGAGGTGCAGGCACGCAGTATTTT. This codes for CASSPRGAGTQYF.

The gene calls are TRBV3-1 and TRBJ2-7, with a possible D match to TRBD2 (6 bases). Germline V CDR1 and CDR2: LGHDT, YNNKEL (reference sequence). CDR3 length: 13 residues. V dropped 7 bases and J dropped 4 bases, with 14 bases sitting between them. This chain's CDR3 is CASTNFGGYEQYF. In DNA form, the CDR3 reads TGTGCCAGCACCAACTTCGGGGGATACGAGCAGTACTTC.

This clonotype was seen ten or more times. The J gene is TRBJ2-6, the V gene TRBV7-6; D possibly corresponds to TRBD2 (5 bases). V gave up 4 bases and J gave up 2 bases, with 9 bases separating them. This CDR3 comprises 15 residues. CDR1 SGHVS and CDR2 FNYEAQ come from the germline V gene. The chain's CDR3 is CASSSTGTGANVLTF. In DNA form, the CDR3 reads TGTGCCAGCAGCTCAACCGGGACTGGGGCCAACGTCCTGACTTTC.

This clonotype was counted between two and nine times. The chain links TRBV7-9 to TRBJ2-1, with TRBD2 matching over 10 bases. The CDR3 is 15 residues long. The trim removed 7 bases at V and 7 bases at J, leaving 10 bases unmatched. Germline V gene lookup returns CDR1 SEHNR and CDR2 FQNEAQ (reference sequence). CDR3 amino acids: CASMVHRTSGNEQFF. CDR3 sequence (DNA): TGTGCCAGCATGGTTCACAGGACTAGCGGAAATGAGCAGTTCTTC.

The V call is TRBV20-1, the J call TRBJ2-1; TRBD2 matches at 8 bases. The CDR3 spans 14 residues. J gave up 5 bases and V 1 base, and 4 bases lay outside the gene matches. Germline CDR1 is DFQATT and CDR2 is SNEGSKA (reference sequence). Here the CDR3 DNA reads TGCAGTGCTAGAGTACTAGCGGTTAACAATGAGCAGTTCTTC. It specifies CSARVLAVNNEQFF.

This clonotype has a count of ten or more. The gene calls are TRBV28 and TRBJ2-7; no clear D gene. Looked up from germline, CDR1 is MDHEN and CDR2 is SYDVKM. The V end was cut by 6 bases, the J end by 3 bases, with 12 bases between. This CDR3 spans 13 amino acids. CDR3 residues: CASRPIRNYEQYF. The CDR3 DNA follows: TGTGCCAGCAGACCCATCCGCAACTACGAGCAGTACTTC.

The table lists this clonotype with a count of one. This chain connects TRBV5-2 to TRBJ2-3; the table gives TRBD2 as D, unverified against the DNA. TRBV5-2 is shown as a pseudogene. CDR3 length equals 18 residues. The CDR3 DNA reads TGTGCCAGCAACTACCTCGGGGAGGGCCGAGGGCCCACAGATACGCAGTATTTT. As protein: CASNYLGEGRGPTDTQYF.

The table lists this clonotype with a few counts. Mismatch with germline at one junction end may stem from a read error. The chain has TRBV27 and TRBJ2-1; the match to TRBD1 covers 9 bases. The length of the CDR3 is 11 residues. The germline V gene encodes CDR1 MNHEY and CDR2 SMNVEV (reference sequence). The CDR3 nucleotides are TGTGCCAGCAGTCCCGGGACAGGGAAGGTCTTC. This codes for CASSPGTGKVF.

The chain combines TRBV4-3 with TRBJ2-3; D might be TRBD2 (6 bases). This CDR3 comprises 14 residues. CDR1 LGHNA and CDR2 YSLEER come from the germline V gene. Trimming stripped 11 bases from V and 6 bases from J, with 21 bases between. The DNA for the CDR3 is TGCGCCTCCGCCGGGGGACCGTGGTCGGATACGCAGTATTTT. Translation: CASAGGPWSDTQYF.